This TCR beta chain was recovered during a study of PD-L1 blockade in urothelial cancer. V gave up 5 bases and J gave up 6 bases; unmatched junction bases: 7. Germline V CDR1 and CDR2: ENHRY, SYGVKD. The CDR3 contains 14 residues. Documented time point: pretreatment peripheral blood. Assay used: immunoSEQ multiplex PCR; TCRdb lists only in-frame clones, some missing. The sample includes about 74,000 clones, 75% to 90% of them seen just once. This chain uses TRBV10-3 with TRBJ2-7; 10 bases are a match to TRBD2. This sequence was found in a man aged 65 to 85 with urothelial cancer. This sample comprised PBMCs, obtained around atezolizumab (anti-PD-L1) treatment. CDR3 sequence (DNA): TGTGCCATCAGTAGCCTAGCGGGAGAGGGCGAGCAGTACTTC. Residues: CAISSLAGEGEQYF.